These T cell receptor beta chains were read from a single sample in a study of prognosis after radiotherapy for stage I lung cancer. Via MiXCR, TCRdb re-called the multiplex PCR reads, giving one row per CDR3 protein. This table holds over 50,000 distinct CDR3 sequences, around a third found once. Sequencing was performed on PBMCs, taken before or after stereotactic body radiation therapy (not recorded which). The receptors come from a donor at least 50 years old with non-small cell lung cancer. CDR3s include the opening cysteine and the closing phenylalanine or tryptophan. D genes are given only for firm matches. Rows may omit the clone size; those that give it use once, few, many or a size class.

v_call	j_call	clone_size	d_call	cdr3_aa	cdr3_nt
TRBV27	TRBJ2-2	.	TRBD1	CASKRTGVWTWELFF	TGTGCCAGCAAGAGGACAGGGGTTTGGACCTGGGAGCTGTTTTTT
TRBV4-2	TRBJ1-4	many	TRBD1	CASSKGAEFNEKLFF	TGTGCCAGCAGCAAGGGGGCGGAATTTAATGAAAAACTGTTTTTT
TRBV12-3/TRBV12-4	TRBJ2-7	.	.	CASTGMNEQYF	TGTGCCAGCACTGGCATGAACGAGCAGTACTTC
TRBV7-2	TRBJ2-2	many	TRBD1	CASRSPGQRLTGELFF	TGTGCCAGCAGATCCCCGGGACAGAGACTCACCGGGGAGCTGTTTTTT
TRBV5-1	TRBJ2-4	.	.	CASSPSGTLAKNIQYF	TGCGCCAGCAGCCCATCGGGAACACTTGCCAAAAACATTCAGTACTTC
TRBV4-1	TRBJ1-2	.	.	CASSQGSVEGNYGYTF	TGCGCCAGCAGCCAAGGCAGTGTCGAGGGTAACTATGGCTACACCTTC
TRBV5-1	TRBJ2-7	many	TRBD2	CASAWGASGSYEQYF	TGCGCCAGCGCATGGGGGGCCAGCGGGAGTTACGAGCAGTACTTC
TRBV24-1	TRBJ2-3	many	TRBD2	CATSDVTSGQGDTQYF	TGTGCCACCAGTGATGTTACTAGCGGTCAGGGAGATACGCAGTATTTT
TRBV5-1	TRBJ2-6	many	.	CASILGGRSGANVLTF	TGCGCCAGCATATTGGGGGGCCGCTCTGGGGCCAACGTCCTGACTTTC
TRBV7-9	TRBJ1-2	.	.	CASSLVVDVNYGYTF	TGTGCCAGCAGCTTAGTCGTGGACGTAAACTATGGCTACACCTTC
TRBV7-9	TRBJ1-3	many	.	CASSSEGNTIYF	TGTGCCAGCAGCTCTGAAGGAAACACCATATATTTT
TRBV6-2/TRBV6-3	TRBJ2-7	many	.	CASRTLRGNGYEQYF	TGTGCCAGCAGGACCCTTCGAGGGAATGGATACGAGCAGTACTTC
TRBV5-6	TRBJ2-7	many	.	CASRTFPDSYEQYF	TGTGCCAGCAGGACTTTCCCTGATTCCTACGAGCAGTACTTC
TRBV6-2/TRBV6-3	TRBJ2-7	.	.	CASSHRRGSYEQYF	TGTGCCAGCAGCCACAGACGGGGAAGCTACGAGCAGTACTTC
TRBV6-1	TRBJ2-5	many	.	CASRDLILYQETQYF	TGTGCCAGCAGGGACTTGATATTGTACCAAGAGACCCAGTACTTC
TRBV11-1	TRBJ2-7	.	TRBD1	CASSFARDRGSRQYF	TGTGCCAGCAGCTTCGCCCGGGACAGGGGTAGTCGGCAGTACTTC
TRBV7-2	TRBJ2-2	.	.	CASTLGPVPVELFF	TGTGCCAGCACCCTAGGTCCCGTCCCCGTGGAGCTTTTTTTT
TRBV5-1	TRBJ1-4	many	TRBD1	CASSHTGTGGTTNEKLFF	TGCGCCAGCAGCCACACCGGGACAGGGGGCACAACTAATGAAAAACTGTTTTTT
TRBV9	TRBJ1-4	many	TRBD1	CASSHGQGEEKLFF	TGTGCCAGCAGCCACGGACAGGGTGAGGAAAAACTGTTTTTT
TRBV7-8	TRBJ2-1	many	.	CASSPTRGVGGIVQFF	TGTGCCAGCAGCCCCACTAGGGGGGTCGGCGGAATTGTGCAGTTCTTC
TRBV3-1	TRBJ2-2	many	TRBD2	CASTQRLAGAGELFF	TGTGCCAGCACCCAACGTCTAGCGGGAGCGGGGGAGCTGTTTTTT
TRBV5-4	TRBJ2-7	many	.	CASSFGQGGNYEQYF	TGTGCCAGCAGCTTCGGACAGGGAGGGAACTACGAGCAGTACTTC
TRBV27	TRBJ1-2	many	.	CASSSPLTGHYGYTF	TGTGCCAGCAGTTCCCCTCTGACAGGCCACTATGGCTACACCTTC
TRBV9	TRBJ1-6	many	.	CASSAGGGLNNSPLHF	TGTGCCAGCAGCGCGGGGGGTGGACTGAATAATTCACCCCTCCACTTT
TRBV6-1	TRBJ2-2	many	TRBD2	CAGEGVTGELFF	TGTGCCGGGGAGGGCGTGACCGGGGAGCTGTTTTTT
TRBV20-1	TRBJ2-7	many	TRBD1	CSASYGTGVYEQYF	TGCAGTGCCAGTTACGGTACAGGGGTTTACGAGCAGTACTTC
TRBV7-2	TRBJ2-2	many	.	CASTLDPAYPGELFF	TGTGCCAGCACCCTGGACCCGGCGTACCCCGGGGAGCTGTTTTTT
TRBV9	TRBJ2-7	.	.	CASSLTGNSYEQYF	TGTGCCAGCAGCTTAACCGGTAACTCCTACGAGCAGTACTTC
TRBV6-2/TRBV6-3	TRBJ1-3	many	.	CASRDALSSGNTIYF	TGTGCCAGCAGGGACGCCCTTTCCTCTGGAAACACCATATATTTT
TRBV9	TRBJ2-2	many	.	CASSVQERNTGELFF	TGTGCCAGCAGCGTACAGGAGCGAAACACCGGGGAGCTGTTTTTT
TRBV28	TRBJ1-2	many	.	CASTEGSNYGYTF	TGTGCCAGCACGGAGGGTTCTAACTATGGCTACACCTTC
TRBV24-1	TRBJ2-2	.	TRBD2	CATSDTSGVGTGELFF	TGTGCCACCAGTGACACGAGCGGGGTGGGCACAGGGGAGCTGTTTTTT
TRBV28	TRBJ2-7	many	TRBD2	CATNGLTSGVPPLYF	TGTGCCACGAACGGCCTGACTAGCGGGGTCCCACCACTTTACTTC
TRBV2	TRBJ1-5	many	.	CASSEGPGRKEGVYQPQHF	TGTGCCAGCAGTGAAGGTCCTGGTCGCAAGGAGGGTGTTTATCAGCCCCAGCATTTT
TRBV24-1	TRBJ2-2	many	.	CATRQGRGTGELFF	TGTGCCACCCGACAGGGGAGGGGCACCGGGGAGCTGTTTTTT
TRBV30	TRBJ1-6	.	.	CAWGLFNGDSPLDF	TGTGCCTGGGGACTTTTTAACGGGGATTCACCCCTCGACTTT
TRBV11-3	TRBJ2-1	many	.	CASSLEFGALAQFF	TGTGCCAGCAGCTTAGAGTTCGGGGCTCTTGCGCAGTTCTTC
TRBV20-1	TRBJ2-5	many	TRBD1	CSAGDRGLSETQYF	TGCAGTGCGGGGGACAGGGGGCTTAGTGAGACCCAGTACTTC
TRBV7-2	TRBJ2-2	many	.	CASSLIWGTGELFF	TGTGCCAGCAGCTTAATCTGGGGAACCGGGGAGCTGTTTTTT
TRBV6-1	TRBJ1-3	.	TRBD1	CASGEGARGNTIYF	TGTGCCAGCGGAGAGGGGGCGCGCGGAAACACCATATATTTT
TRBV7-2	TRBJ1-1	.	.	CAISRWNTEAFF	TGTGCCATCAGCCGCTGGAACACTGAAGCTTTCTTT
TRBV4-2	TRBJ1-3	many	.	CASSQESGGIGNTIYF	TGTGCCAGCAGCCAAGAATCGGGCGGCATCGGAAACACCATATATTTT
TRBV6-4	TRBJ1-1	.	.	CASSDEFSSTEAFF	TGCGCCAGCAGTGATGAATTTTCGAGCACTGAAGCTTTCTTT
TRBV28	TRBJ1-6	many	.	CASSLRRINSPLHF	TGTGCCAGCAGTTTACGGCGGATCAATTCACCCCTCCACTTT
TRBV15	TRBJ2-5	few	.	CATSRNRETQYF	TGTGCCACCAGCAGAAACCGGGAGACCCAGTACTTC
TRBV7-2	TRBJ1-1	many	TRBD1	CASSRWTGGGNTEAFF	TGTGCCAGCAGCCGGTGGACAGGGGGAGGGAACACTGAAGCTTTCTTT